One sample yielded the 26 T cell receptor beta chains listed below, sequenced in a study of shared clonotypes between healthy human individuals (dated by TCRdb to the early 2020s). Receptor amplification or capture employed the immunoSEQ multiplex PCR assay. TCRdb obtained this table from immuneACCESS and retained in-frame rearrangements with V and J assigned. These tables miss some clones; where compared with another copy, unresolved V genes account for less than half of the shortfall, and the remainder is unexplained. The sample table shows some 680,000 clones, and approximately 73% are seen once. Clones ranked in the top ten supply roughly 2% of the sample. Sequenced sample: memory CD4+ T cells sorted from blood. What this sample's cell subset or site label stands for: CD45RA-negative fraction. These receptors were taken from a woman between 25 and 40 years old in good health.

CDR3 loop: CASSYARTGRQETQYF. DNA of the CDR3: TGTGCCAGCAGTTACGCCCGGACAGGGAGGCAAGAGACCCAGTACTTC. V is TRBV6-5 and J is TRBJ2-5; 8 bases match TRBD1. CDR3 length equals 16 residues. The ends lost 2 bases at V and 2 bases at J; junction bases unmatched: 7. CDR1 MNHEY and CDR2 SVGAGI come from the germline V gene.

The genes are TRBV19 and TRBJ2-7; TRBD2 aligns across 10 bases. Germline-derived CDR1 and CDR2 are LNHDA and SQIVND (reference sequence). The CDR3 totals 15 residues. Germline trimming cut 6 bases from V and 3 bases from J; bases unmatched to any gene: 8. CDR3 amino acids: CASRPQTSGRYEQYF. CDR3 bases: TGTGCCAGTAGGCCCCAGACTAGCGGGCGCTACGAGCAGTACTTC.

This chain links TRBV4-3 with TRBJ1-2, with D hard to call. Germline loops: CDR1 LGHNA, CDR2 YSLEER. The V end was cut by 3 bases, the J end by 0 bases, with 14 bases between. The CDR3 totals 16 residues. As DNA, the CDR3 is TGCGCCAGCAGCCAGCCTCTCCTGGGTTCTAACTATGGCTACACCTTC. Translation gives CASSQPLLGSNYGYTF.

CDR3 region: CASSESWASNEKLFF. In nucleotides, the CDR3 is TGTGCCAGCAGTGAAAGTTGGGCTTCAAATGAAAAACTGTTTTTT. V usage is TRBV6-1 and J usage is TRBJ1-4; no clear D gene. The V gene lost 2 bases and the J gene lost 5 bases, with 12 bases spanning the gap. The CDR3 runs to 15 residues. Germline CDR1 reads MNHNS; CDR2 reads SASEGT.

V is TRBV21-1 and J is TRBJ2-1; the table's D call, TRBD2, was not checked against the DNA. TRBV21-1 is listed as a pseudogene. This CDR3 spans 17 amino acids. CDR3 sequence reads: CASSKLFEGGGYNEQFF. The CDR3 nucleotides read TGTGCCAGCAGCAAACTTTTCGAGGGAGGGGGGTACAATGAGCAGTTCTTC.

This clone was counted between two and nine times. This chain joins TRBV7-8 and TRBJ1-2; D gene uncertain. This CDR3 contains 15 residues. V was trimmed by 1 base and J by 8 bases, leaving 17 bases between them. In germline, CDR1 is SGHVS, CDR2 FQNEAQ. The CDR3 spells CASSLGTGSLEGYTF. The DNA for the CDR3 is TGTGCCAGCAGCTTAGGGACCGGGTCCCTGGAGGGCTACACCTTC.

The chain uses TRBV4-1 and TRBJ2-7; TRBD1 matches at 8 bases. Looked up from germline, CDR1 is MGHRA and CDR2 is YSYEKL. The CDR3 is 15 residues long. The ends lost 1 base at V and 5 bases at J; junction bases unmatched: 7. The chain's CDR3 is CASSQANRGLDEQYF. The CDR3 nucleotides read TGCGCCAGCAGCCAAGCCAACAGGGGGTTAGACGAGCAGTACTTC.

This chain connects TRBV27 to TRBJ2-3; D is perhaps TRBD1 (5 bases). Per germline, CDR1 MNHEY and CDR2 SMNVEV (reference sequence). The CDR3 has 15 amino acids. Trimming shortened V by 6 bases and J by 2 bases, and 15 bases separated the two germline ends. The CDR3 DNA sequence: TGTGCCAGCAGCCTAGGGGTCAGGAACACAGATACGCAGTATTTT. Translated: CASSLGVRNTDTQYF.

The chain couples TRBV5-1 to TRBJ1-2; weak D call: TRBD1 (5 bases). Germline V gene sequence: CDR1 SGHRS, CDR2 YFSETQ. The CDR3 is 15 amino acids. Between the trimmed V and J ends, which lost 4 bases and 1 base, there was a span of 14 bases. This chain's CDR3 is CASSLGGGDNYGYTF. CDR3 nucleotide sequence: TGCGCCAGCAGCCTCGGCGGGGGTGATAACTATGGCTACACCTTC.

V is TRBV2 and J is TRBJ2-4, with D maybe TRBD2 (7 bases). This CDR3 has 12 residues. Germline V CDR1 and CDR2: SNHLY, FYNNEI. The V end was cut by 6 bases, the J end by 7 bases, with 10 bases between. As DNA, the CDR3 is TGTGCCAGCAGGGAGGGGGGGAACATTCAGTACTTC. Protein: CASREGGNIQYF.

The CDR3 protein is CASSEAGPTYEQYF. The CDR3, as DNA: TGTGCCAGCAGTGAGGCGGGACCCACCTACGAGCAGTACTTC. The J gene is TRBJ2-7, the V gene TRBV6-1; perhaps TRBD2 as D (6 bases). Germline values: CDR1 MNHNS, CDR2 SASEGT. Trimming left V 3 bases short and J 2 bases short, with 11 bases between. The CDR3 has 14 residues.

CDR3 protein: CASSTSYEQYF. The CDR3 DNA is TGCGCCAGCAGCACCTCCTACGAGCAGTACTTC. The chain uses TRBV5-1 and TRBJ2-5, with D hard to call. The J call may be faulty, since TRBJ2-7 better matches the DNA end. This CDR3 region has 11 residues. The germline V gene has CDR1 SGHRS and CDR2 YFSETQ.

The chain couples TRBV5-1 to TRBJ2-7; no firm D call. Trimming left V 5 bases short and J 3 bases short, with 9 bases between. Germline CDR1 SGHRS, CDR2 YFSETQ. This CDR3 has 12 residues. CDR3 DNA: TGCGCCAGCAGAGAAGGTCGCTACGAGCAGTACTTC. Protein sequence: CASREGRYEQYF. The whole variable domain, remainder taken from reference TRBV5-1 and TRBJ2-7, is KAGVTQTPRYLIKTRGQQVTLSCSPISGHRSVSWYQQTPGQGLQFLFEYFSETQRNKGNFPGRFSGRQFSNSRSEMNVSTLELGDSALYLCASREGRYEQYFGPGTRLTVT.

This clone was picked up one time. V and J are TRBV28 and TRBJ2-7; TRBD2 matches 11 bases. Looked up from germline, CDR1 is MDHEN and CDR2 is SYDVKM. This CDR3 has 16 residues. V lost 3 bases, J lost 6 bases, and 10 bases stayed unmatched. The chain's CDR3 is CASSLPTSGSHLEQYF. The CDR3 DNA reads TGTGCCAGCAGTTTGCCTACTAGCGGGAGTCATCTCGAGCAGTACTTC.

CDR3 amino acids: CASSPQAGPYNEQFF. Here the CDR3 DNA reads TGTGCCAGCTCACCACAGGCGGGTCCTTACAATGAGCAGTTCTTC. The V and J genes are TRBV18 and TRBJ2-1; tentative D call: TRBD2 (5 bases). V lost 1 base and J 4 bases, leaving 11 bases between the germline ends. The germline V gene has CDR1 KGHSH and CDR2 LQKENI. The CDR3 extends over 15 amino acids.

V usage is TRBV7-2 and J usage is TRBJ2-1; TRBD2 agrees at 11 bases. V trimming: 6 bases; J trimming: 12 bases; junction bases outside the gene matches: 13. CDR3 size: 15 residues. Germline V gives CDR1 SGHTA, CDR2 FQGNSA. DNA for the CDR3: TGTGCCAGCAGTCCCTCTGTGTTAGCGGGAGGGCGGCAGTTCTTC. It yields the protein CASSPSVLAGGRQFF.

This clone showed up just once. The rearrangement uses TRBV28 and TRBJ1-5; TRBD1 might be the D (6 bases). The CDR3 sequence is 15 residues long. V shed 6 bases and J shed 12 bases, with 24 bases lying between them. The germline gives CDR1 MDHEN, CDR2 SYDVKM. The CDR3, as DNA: TGTGCCAGCAGCGAGACAGGAGAACTCCACCGTCACCAGCATTTT. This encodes CASSETGELHRHQHF.

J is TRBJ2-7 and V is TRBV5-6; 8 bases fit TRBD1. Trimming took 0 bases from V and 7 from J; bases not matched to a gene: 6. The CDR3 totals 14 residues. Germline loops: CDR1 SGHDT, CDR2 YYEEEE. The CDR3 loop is CASSLGQGTGEQYF. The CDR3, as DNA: TGTGCCAGCAGCTTGGGACAGGGGACGGGAGAGCAGTACTTC.

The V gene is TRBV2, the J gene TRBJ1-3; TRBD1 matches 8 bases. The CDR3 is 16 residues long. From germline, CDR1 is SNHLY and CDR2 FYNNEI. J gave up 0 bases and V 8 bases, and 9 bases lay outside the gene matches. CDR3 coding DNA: TGTGCCAGCCTCCACAGGGGGTCGAGCTCTGGAAACACCATATATTTT. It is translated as CASLHRGSSSGNTIYF.

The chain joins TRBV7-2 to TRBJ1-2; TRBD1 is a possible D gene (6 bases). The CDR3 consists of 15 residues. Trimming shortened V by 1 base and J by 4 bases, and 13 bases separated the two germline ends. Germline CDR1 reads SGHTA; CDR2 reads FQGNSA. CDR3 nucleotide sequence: TGTGCCAGCAGCTTAGGAGGGGGGGGCGGCTATGGCTACACCTTC. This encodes CASSLGGGGGYGYTF.

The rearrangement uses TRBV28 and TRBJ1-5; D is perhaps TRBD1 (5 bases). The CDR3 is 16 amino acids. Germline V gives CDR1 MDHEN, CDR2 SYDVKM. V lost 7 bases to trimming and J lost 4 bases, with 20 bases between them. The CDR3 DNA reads TGTGCCAGCACGGGGGATCGGGTAATTCCGAATCAGCCCCAGCATTTT. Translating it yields CASTGDRVIPNQPQHF.

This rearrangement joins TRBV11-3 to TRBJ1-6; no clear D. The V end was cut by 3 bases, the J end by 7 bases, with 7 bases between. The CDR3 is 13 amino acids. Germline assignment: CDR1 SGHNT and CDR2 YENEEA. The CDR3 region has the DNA TGTGCCAGCAGCTTGGCAAGAAATTCACCCCTCCACTTT. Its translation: CASSLARNSPLHF.

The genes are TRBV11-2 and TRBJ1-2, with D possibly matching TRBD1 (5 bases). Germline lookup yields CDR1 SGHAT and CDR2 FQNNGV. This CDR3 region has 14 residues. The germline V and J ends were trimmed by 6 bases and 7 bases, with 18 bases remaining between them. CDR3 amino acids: CASRGPGEAGGYTF. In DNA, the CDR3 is TGTGCCAGCAGGGGACCGGGGGAGGCGGGTGGCTACACCTTC.

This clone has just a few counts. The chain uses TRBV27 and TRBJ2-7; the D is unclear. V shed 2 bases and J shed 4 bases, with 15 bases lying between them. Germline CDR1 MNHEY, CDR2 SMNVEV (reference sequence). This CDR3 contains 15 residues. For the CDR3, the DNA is TGTGCCAGCAGTTTAATGGGTCTCCCATCGTACGAGCAGTACTTC. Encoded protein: CASSLMGLPSYEQYF.

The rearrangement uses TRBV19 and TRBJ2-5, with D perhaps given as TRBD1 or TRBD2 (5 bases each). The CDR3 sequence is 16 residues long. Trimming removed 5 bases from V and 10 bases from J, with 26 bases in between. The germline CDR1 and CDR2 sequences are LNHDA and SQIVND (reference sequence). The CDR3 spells CASSPLRGTGIEDQYF. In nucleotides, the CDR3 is TGTGCCAGTAGTCCCCTTAGAGGGACGGGGATAGAGGACCAGTACTTC.

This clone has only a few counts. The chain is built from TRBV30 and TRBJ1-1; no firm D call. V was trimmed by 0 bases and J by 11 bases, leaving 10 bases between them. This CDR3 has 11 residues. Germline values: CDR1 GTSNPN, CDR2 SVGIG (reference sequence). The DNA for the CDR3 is TGTGCCTGGAGTGTCTTCGAACCGGCTTTCTTT. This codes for CAWSVFEPAFF.